This TCR beta chain comes out of a study of blood T cell repertoires in COVID-19. Study overall: Nucleic acid was either cDNA or gDNA, and it came from T cells, B-cell-depleted T cells, or PBMCs.

Per germline, CDR1 MNHEY and CDR2 SVGAGI. Trimming took 5 bases from V and 0 from J, leaving 7 bases between them. This CDR3 spans 13 amino acids. Methods used by the authors: Cell counts per sample came from amplifying reference gene primers. The data were produced by immunoSEQ multiplex PCR, yet TCRdb's version contains in-frame clones alone and is incomplete. For V, J and clone size, that table is used; D and trimming come from the DNA. The table records roughly 200,000 clones, more than 70% of them present only once. This sequence originates from a woman in her thirties or forties who had recovered from COVID-19. Sequencing used peripheral blood. The chain links TRBV6-5 to TRBJ1-1; maybe TRBD1 (6 bases). CDR3 amino acids: CASSKGVNTEAFF. The CDR3 DNA follows: TGTGCCAGCAGTAAGGGGGTGAACACTGAAGCTTTCTTT.